The source of this T cell receptor beta chain is a study of blood T cells in healthy people across ages. The CDR3 loop spans 15 amino acids. Germline loops: CDR1 SGHTA, CDR2 FQGNSA. V gave up 6 bases and J gave up 11 bases; unmatched junction bases: 17. This clonotype was picked up one time. Every donor gave ten milliliters of peripheral blood. Primers used in a second PCR of about 6 to 11 cycles were a sample-barcoded 5' primer and a J-beta primer mix. TCRdb processed the 5' RACE reads anew with MiXCR; each CDR3 protein has one entry. The sample comprises roughly 1,800,000 distinct CDR3 sequences, about 49% of which are singletons, and roughly 2% rests with the top ten.

Input material: blood. The sequence was obtained from a woman aged 40 to 50 in good health. The V call is TRBV7-2, the J call TRBJ2-5; TRBD2 matches 8 bases. The CDR3, as DNA: TGTGCCAGCAGGCCCCCGGGGACTAGGGTCCATGAGCAGTACTTC. Its protein is CASRPPGTRVHEQYF.